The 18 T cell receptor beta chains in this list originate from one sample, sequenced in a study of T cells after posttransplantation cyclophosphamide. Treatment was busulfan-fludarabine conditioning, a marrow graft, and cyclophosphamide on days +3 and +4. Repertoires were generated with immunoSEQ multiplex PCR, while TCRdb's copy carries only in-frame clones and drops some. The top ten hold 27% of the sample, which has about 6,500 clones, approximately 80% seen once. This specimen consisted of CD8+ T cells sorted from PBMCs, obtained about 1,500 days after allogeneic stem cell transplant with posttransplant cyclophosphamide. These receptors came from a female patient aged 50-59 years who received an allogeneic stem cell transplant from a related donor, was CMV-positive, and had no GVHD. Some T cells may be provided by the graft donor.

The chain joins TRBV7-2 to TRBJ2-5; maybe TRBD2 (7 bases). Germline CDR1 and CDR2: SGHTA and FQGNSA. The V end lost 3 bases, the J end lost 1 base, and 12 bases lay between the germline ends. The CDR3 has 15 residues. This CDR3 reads CASSFGGGLQETQYF. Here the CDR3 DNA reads TGTGCCAGCAGCTTTGGCGGGGGCCTCCAAGAGACCCAGTACTTC.

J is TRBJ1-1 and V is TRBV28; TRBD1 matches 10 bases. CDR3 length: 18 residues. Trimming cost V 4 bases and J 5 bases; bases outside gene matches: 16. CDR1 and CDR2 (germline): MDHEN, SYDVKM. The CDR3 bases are TGTGCCAGCAGTTCTGACAGGGGGCTCGGTAGAGTCTTTACTGAAGCTTTCTTT. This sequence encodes CASSSDRGLGRVFTEAFF.

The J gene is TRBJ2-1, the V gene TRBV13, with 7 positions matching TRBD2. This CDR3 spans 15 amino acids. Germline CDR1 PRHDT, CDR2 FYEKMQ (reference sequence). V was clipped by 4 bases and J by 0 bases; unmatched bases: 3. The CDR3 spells CASSSAGSSYNEQFF. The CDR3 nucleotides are TGTGCCAGCAGCTCAGCGGGAAGCTCCTACAATGAGCAGTTCTTC. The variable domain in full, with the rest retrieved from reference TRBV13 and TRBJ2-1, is AAGVIQSPRHLIKEKRETATLKCYPIPRHDTVYWYQQGPGQDPQFLISFYEKMQSDKGSIPDRFSAQQFSDYHSELNMSSLELGDSALYFCASSSAGSSYNEQFFGPGTRLTVL.

DNA of the CDR3: TGTGCCAGTAGGGCGGGAGCGGGCGGGGAGCTGTTTTTT. Translating it yields CASRAGAGGELFF. The chain is built from TRBV19 and TRBJ2-2; 7 positions agree with TRBD2. Losses at the gene ends were 6 bases for V and 7 bases for J; bases not matched to a gene: 5. Germline V gene lookup returns CDR1 LNHDA and CDR2 SQIVND (reference sequence). The CDR3 runs to 13 residues.

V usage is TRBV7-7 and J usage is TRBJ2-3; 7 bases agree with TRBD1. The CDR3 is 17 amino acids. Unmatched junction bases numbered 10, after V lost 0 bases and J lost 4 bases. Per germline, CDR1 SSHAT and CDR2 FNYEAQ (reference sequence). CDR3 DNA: TGTGCCAGCAGCTTAGCTTTCGACAGGGATTACGCAGATACGCAGTATTTT. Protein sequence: CASSLAFDRDYADTQYF.

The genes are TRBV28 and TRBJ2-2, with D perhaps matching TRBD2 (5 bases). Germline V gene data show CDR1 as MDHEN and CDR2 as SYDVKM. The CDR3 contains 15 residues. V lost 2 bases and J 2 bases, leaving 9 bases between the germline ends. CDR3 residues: CASSLIALNTGELFF. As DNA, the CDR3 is TGTGCCAGCAGTTTAATAGCGCTTAACACCGGGGAGCTGTTTTTT.

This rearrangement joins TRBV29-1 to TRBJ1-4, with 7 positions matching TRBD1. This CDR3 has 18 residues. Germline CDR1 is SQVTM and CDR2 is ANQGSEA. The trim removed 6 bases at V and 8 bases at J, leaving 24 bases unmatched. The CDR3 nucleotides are TGCAGCGTCGCTAGATGGGACAGAGAGGGGTACACGGGGGAAAAACTGTTTTTT. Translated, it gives CSVARWDREGYTGEKLFF.

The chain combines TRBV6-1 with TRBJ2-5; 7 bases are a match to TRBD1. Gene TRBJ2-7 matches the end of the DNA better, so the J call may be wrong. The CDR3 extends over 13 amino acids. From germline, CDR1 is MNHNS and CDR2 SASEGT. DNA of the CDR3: TGTGCCATACAAAGGGACAGTTCCTACGAGCAGTACTTC. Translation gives CAIQRDSSYEQYF.

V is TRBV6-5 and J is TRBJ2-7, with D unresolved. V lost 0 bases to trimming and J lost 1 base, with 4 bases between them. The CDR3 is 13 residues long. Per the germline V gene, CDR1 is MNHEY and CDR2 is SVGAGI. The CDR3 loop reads CASSYSQSYEQYF. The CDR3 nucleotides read TGTGCCAGCAGTTACTCCCAGTCCTACGAGCAGTACTTC.

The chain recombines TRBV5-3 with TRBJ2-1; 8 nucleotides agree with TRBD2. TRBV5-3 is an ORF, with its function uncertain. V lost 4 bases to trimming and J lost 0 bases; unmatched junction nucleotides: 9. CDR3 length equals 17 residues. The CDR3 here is CARSNSTGTSSYNEQFF. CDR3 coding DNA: TGTGCCAGAAGCAACTCAACCGGGACTAGCTCCTACAATGAGCAGTTCTTC.

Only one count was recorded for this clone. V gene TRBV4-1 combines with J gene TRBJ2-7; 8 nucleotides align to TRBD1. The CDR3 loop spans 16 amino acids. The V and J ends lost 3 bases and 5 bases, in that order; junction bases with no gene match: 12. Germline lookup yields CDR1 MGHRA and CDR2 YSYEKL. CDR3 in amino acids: CASSQVAKDRVNEQYF. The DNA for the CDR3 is TGCGCCAGCAGCCAGGTGGCAAAGGACAGGGTCAACGAGCAGTACTTC.

This chain's CDR3 is CASSYRVYGVGEQYF. CDR3 DNA: TGTGCCAGCAGTTATCGTGTGTACGGGGTGGGCGAGCAGTACTTC. The gene calls are TRBV6-5 and TRBJ2-7, with D possibly being TRBD2 (5 bases). Germline V gives CDR1 MNHEY, CDR2 SVGAGI. V shed 3 bases and J shed 6 bases, with 18 bases lying between them. The CDR3 has 15 amino acids.

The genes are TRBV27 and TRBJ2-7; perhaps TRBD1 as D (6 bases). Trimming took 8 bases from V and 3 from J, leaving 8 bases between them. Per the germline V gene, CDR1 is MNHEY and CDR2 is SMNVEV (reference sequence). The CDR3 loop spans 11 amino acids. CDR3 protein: CASGGYYEQYF. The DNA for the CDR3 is TGTGCCAGCGGGGGCTACTACGAGCAGTACTTC.

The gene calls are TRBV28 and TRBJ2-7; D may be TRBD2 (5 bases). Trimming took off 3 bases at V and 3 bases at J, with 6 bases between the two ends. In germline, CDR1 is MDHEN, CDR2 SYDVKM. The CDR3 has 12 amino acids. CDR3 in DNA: TGTGCCAGCAGTTTCGGGGTCTACGAGCAGTACTTC. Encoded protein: CASSFGVYEQYF.

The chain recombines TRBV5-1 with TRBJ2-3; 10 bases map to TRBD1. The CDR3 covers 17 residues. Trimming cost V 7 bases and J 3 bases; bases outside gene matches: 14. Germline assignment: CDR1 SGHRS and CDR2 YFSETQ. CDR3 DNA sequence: TGCGCCAGCTGGGGTCCGGGACAGGGGATTCGGACAGATACGCAGTATTTT. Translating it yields CASWGPGQGIRTDTQYF.

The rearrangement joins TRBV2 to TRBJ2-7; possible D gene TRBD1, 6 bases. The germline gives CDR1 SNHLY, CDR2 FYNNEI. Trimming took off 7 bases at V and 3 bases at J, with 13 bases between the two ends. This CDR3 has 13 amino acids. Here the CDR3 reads CASIGQFVYEQYF. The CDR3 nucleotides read TGTGCCAGCATAGGACAGTTTGTCTACGAGCAGTACTTC.

CDR3 bases: TGTGCCAGCAGCCTCCCGCGGGGGATCCTATACTTC. It yields the protein CASSLPRGILYF. The chain has TRBV7-8 and TRBJ2-7; 7 bases are shared with TRBD2. The V and J ends lost 5 bases and 13 bases, in that order; junction bases with no gene match: 11. This CDR3 spans 12 amino acids. Germline lookup yields CDR1 SGHVS and CDR2 FQNEAQ.

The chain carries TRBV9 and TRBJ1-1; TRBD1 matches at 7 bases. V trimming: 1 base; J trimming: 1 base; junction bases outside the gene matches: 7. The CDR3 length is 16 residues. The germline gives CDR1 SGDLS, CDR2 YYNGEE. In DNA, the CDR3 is TGTGCCAGCAGCGTAAGCGGAGGGGGCCCGAACACTGAAGCTTTCTTT. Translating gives CASSVSGGGPNTEAFF.